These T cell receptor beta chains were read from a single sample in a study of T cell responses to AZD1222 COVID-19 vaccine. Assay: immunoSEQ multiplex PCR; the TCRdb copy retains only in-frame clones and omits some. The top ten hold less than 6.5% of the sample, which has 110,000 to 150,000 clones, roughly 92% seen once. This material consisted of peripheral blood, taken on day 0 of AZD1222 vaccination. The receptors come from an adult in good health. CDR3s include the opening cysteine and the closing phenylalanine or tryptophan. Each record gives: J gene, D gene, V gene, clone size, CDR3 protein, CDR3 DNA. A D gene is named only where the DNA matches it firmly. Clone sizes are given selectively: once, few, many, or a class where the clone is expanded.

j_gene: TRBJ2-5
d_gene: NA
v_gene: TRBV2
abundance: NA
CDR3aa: CASSERAEGQETQYF
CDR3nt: TGTGCCAGCAGTGAAAGGGCCGAGGGGCAAGAGACCCAGTACTTC

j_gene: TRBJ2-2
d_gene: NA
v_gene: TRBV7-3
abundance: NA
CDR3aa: CASSLINTGELFF
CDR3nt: TGTGCCAGCAGCTTAATTAACACCGGGGAGCTGTTTTTT

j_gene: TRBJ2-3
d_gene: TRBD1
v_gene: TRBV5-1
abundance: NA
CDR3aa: CASSTDRGRPDTQYF
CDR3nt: TGCGCCAGCAGCACGGACAGGGGGCGCCCAGATACGCAGTATTTT

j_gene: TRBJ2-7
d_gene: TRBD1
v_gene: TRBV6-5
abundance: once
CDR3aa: CASRDRGLTYEQYF
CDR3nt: TGTGCCAGCAGAGACAGGGGATTAACCTACGAGCAGTACTTC

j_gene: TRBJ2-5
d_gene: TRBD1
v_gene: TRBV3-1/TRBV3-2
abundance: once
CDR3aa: CASSHPRTGRKETQYF
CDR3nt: TGTGCCAGCAGCCACCCCCGGACAGGGAGAAAAGAGACCCAGTACTTC

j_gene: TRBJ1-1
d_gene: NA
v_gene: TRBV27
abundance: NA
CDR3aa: CASSLKASIRAFF
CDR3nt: TGTGCCAGCAGTTTAAAGGCTAGTATCCGAGCTTTCTTT

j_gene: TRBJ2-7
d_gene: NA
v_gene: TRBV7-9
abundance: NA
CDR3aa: CASSLAWSGYEQYF
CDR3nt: TGTGCCAGCAGCTTAGCTTGGTCCGGCTACGAGCAGTACTTC

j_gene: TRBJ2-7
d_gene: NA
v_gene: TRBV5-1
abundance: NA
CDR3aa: CASSPDWGYSYEQYF
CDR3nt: TGCGCCAGCAGCCCCGATTGGGGATACTCCTACGAGCAGTACTTC

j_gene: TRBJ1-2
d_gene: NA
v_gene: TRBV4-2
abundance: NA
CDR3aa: CASSQALTSFTAF
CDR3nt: TGTGCCAGCAGCCAAGCCCTGACATCTTTCACCGCCTTC

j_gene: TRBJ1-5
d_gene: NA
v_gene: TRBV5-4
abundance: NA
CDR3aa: CASSSLMPMDSNQPQHF
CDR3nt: TGTGCCAGCAGCTCCCTAATGCCCATGGATAGCAATCAGCCCCAGCATTTT

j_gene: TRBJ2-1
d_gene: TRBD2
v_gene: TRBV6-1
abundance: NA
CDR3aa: CASSDLSGRGNEQFF
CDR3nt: TGTGCCAGCAGTGACCTCTCCGGGAGGGGCAATGAGCAGTTCTTC

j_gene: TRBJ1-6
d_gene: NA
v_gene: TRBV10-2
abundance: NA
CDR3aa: CASSGGLAYNSPLHF
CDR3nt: TGCGCCAGCAGCGGTGGACTCGCCTATAATTCACCCCTCCACTTT

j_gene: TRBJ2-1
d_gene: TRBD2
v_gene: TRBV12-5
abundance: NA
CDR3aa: CASGRLAGISNEQFF
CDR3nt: TGTGCTAGTGGACGACTAGCGGGAATTTCCAATGAGCAGTTCTTC

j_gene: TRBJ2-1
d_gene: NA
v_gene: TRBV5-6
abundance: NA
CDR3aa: CASSFTDSYNEQFF
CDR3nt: TGTGCCAGCAGCTTTACCGATTCCTACAATGAGCAGTTCTTC

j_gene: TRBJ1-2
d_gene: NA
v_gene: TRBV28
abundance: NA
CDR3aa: CASSSYYGYTF
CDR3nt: TGTGCCAGCAGTTCATATTACGGCTACACCTTC

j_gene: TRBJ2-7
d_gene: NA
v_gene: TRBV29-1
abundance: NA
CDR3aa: CSVGQTSYEQYF
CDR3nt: TGCAGCGTTGGACAGACCTCCTACGAGCAGTACTTC

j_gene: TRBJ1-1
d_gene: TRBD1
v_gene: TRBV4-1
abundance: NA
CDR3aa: CASSLQGANTEAFF
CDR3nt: TGCGCCAGCAGCCTACAGGGGGCGAACACTGAAGCTTTCTTT

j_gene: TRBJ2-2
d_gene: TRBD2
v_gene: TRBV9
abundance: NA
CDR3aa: CASSVGLAGNTGELFF
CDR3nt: TGTGCCAGCAGCGTAGGACTAGCGGGCAACACCGGGGAGCTGTTTTTT

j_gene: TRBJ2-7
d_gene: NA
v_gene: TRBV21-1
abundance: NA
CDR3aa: CASNQGTSGNYEQYF
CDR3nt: TGTGCCAGCAACCAGGGGACTAGCGGGAACTACGAGCAGTACTTC

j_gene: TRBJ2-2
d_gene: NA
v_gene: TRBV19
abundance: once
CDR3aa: CASSWAGTTGELFF
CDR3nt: TGTGCCAGTAGTTGGGCAGGGACAACCGGGGAGCTGTTTTTT

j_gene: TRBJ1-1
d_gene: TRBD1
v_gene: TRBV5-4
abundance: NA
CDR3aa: CASSTMDRMNTEAFF
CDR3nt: TGTGCCAGCAGCACAATGGACAGGATGAACACTGAAGCTTTCTTT

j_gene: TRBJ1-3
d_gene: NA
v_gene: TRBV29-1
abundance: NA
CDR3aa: CSVELQSGNTIYF
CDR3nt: TGCAGCGTTGAACTTCAATCTGGAAACACCATATATTTT

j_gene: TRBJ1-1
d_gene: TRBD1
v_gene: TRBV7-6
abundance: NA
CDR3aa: CASSLTGGGTEAFF
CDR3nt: TGTGCCAGCAGCTTGACAGGGGGAGGCACTGAAGCTTTCTTT

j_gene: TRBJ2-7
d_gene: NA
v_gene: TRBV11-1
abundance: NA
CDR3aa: CASSPWDNSYEQYF
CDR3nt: TGTGCCAGCAGCCCGTGGGACAACTCCTACGAGCAGTACTTC

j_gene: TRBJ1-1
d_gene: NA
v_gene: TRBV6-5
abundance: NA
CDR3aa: CASSYSISREAEAFF
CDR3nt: TGTGCCAGCAGTTACTCGATATCCAGGGAAGCTGAAGCTTTCTTT

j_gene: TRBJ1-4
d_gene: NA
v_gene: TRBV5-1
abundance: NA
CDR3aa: CASSFTAVDNEKLFF
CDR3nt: TGCGCCAGCAGCTTCACGGCGGTGGATAATGAAAAACTGTTTTTT